The 27 T cell receptor beta chains below were found in one sample sequenced in a study of blood T cell repertoires in COVID-19. Assay: immunoSEQ multiplex PCR; the TCRdb copy retains only in-frame clones and omits some. The sample has under 75,000 clones, 55% to 75% seen once; the top ten hold 4.8%. The sample consisted of peripheral blood. All receptors derive from a woman in her 70s with COVID-19, enrolled during active disease.

This rearrangement joins TRBV11-2 to TRBJ2-2; weak D call: TRBD1 (6 bases). Germline CDR1 reads SGHAT; CDR2 reads FQNNGV. The CDR3 length is 14 residues. The ends were cut back, 5 bases at V and 5 bases at J, with 12 bases in the middle. CDR3 residues: CASSPDRATGELFF. The CDR3, as DNA: TGTGCCAGCAGCCCGGACAGAGCAACCGGGGAGCTGTTTTTT.

The chain is built from TRBV3-1 (or the pseudogene TRBV3-2) and TRBJ2-1; TRBD2 aligns across 7 bases. The CDR3 is 17 residues long. In germline, CDR1 is LGHDT, CDR2 YNNKEL (reference sequence). Trimming took 4 bases from V and 5 from J; bases not matched to a gene: 14. CDR3 sequence (DNA): TGTGCCAGCAGCCTATGGGAGGGGCGGGGGAGAAACAATGAGCAGTTCTTC. Its translation is CASSLWEGRGRNNEQFF.

The chain is built from TRBV7-9 and TRBJ1-2, with 11 bases matching TRBD1. Trimming removed 3 bases from V and 2 bases from J; junction bases left unmatched: 8. The CDR3 consists of 17 residues. Germline V gene lookup returns CDR1 SEHNR and CDR2 FQNEAQ (reference sequence). The CDR3 region has the DNA TGTGCCAGCAGCTTGGGACGGACAGGGGGCTCGAACTATGGCTACACCTTC. This encodes CASSLGRTGGSNYGYTF.

This clone has more than one count but fewer than ten. The CDR3 loop is CASSLDRTGSGYTF. The CDR3 DNA reads TGTGCCAGCAGCTTAGATAGGACAGGGTCCGGCTACACCTTC. The chain combines TRBV11-2 with TRBJ1-2, with 8 positions matching TRBD1. Germline CDR1 SGHAT, CDR2 FQNNGV. This CDR3 has 14 residues. V shed 0 bases and J 8 bases; nucleotides not matched to a gene: 5.

This clone has just a few counts. The chain combines TRBV12-3 or TRBV12-4 with TRBJ2-1; the D is unclear. Trimming removed 8 bases at V and 7 bases at J, with 9 bases between. The length of the CDR3 is 11 residues. CDR3 residues: CASQTRNEQFF. CDR3 in DNA: TGTGCCAGCCAGACGAGGAATGAGCAGTTCTTC.

The chain has TRBV24-1 and TRBJ2-5, with D perhaps matching TRBD1 (5 bases). The CDR3 length is 13 residues. Per the germline V gene, CDR1 is KGHDR and CDR2 is SFDVKD. V was trimmed by 9 bases and J by 5 bases, leaving 15 bases between them. The DNA for the CDR3 is TGTGCCACCCCCGGACAACTACAGGAGACCCAGTACTTC. This sequence encodes CATPGQLQETQYF.

V and J are TRBV7-2 and TRBJ2-3, with 10 bases identical to TRBD2. Germline V CDR1 and CDR2: SGHTA, FQGNSA. The junction had 4 bases not matched to a gene; V was cut back by 2 bases and J by 5 bases. This CDR3 has 15 amino acids. This CDR3 reads CASSLLAGVEDTQYF. Here the CDR3 DNA reads TGTGCCAGCAGCTTACTAGCGGGAGTCGAAGATACGCAGTATTTT.

The sample holds a few counts of this clone. This CDR3 reads CATSDRGGQGHNYGYTF. Here the CDR3 DNA reads TGTGCCACCAGTGATAGAGGGGGACAGGGGCACAACTATGGCTACACCTTC. The genes are TRBV24-1 and TRBJ1-2, with 10 positions matching TRBD1. Trimming removed 3 bases from V and 2 bases from J; junction bases left unmatched: 8. CDR1 KGHDR and CDR2 SFDVKD come from the germline V gene. This CDR3 contains 17 residues.

The chain combines TRBV12-2 with TRBJ2-7; the table's TRBD2 call for D was not verified on the DNA. TRBV12-2 is a listed pseudogene. The CDR3 is 17 amino acids. The CDR3 protein is CASRFRVAGTLAYEQYV. CDR3 DNA sequence: TGTGCAAGTCGCTTTCGGGTAGCGGGGACTCTCGCTTACGAGCAGTACGTC.

This sequence joins TRBV2 and TRBJ2-1; a weak D match, TRBD2 (6 bases). The length of the CDR3 is 14 residues. CDR1 and CDR2 (germline): SNHLY, FYNNEI. V was clipped by 8 bases and J by 2 bases, with 13 bases between them. Here the CDR3 reads CASGGTPPYNEQFF. CDR3 sequence (DNA): TGTGCCAGCGGTGGGACTCCACCCTACAATGAGCAGTTCTTC. Filled out from reference TRBV2 and TRBJ2-1, the complete variable domain reads EPEVTQTPSHQVTQMGQEVILRCVPISNHLYFYWYRQILGQKVEFLVSFYNNEISEKSEIFDDQFSVERPDGSNFTLKIRSTKLEDSAMYFCASGGTPPYNEQFFGPGTRLTVL.

CDR3 loop: CASSPSGDRGYTF. The CDR3 coding sequence is TGTGCCAGCAGCCCGTCGGGGGATCGGGGCTACACCTTC. This rearrangement joins TRBV5-4 to TRBJ1-2; the D gene is possibly TRBD1 (5 bases). The CDR3 has 13 amino acids. V was trimmed by 4 bases and J by 8 bases, leaving 15 bases between them. In germline, CDR1 is SGHNT, CDR2 YYREEE (reference sequence).

This clone was picked up one time. The J gene is TRBJ1-5, the V gene TRBV28; TRBD1 might be the D (6 bases). V was clipped by 6 bases and J by 4 bases, with 7 bases between them. The CDR3 is made up of 12 amino acids. CDR1 is MDHEN and CDR2 is SYDVKM in the germline V gene. CDR3 residues: CASSQGNQPQHF. The CDR3 nucleotides are TGTGCCAGCAGCCAGGGGAATCAGCCCCAGCATTTT.

The chain couples TRBV10-2 to TRBJ2-1; possible D gene TRBD1, 5 bases. V was pared by 8 bases and J by 0 bases, with 11 bases between. Germline V lookup: CDR1 WSHSY, CDR2 SAAADI. The CDR3 loop spans 14 amino acids. CDR3 region: CASGQGSSYNEQFF. The CDR3 nucleotides read TGCGCCAGCGGGCAGGGAAGCTCCTACAATGAGCAGTTCTTC.

V usage is TRBV7-3 and J usage is TRBJ2-1; tentative D call: TRBD2 (5 bases). The CDR3 is 16 amino acids. V was cut by 0 bases and J by 2 bases, with 11 bases left in between. Germline values: CDR1 SGHTA, CDR2 FQGTGA. This CDR3 is CASSLTPGSAYNEQFF. CDR3 coding DNA: TGTGCCAGCAGCTTAACACCGGGGTCCGCCTACAATGAGCAGTTCTTC.

V usage is TRBV5-1 and J usage is TRBJ2-1, with 13 bases matching TRBD2. Trimming cost V 7 bases and J 9 bases; bases outside gene matches: 13. This CDR3 spans 16 amino acids. Germline CDR1 reads SGHRS; CDR2 reads YFSETQ. CDR3 region: CASRPEGLAGSGEQFF. Here the CDR3 DNA reads TGCGCCAGCCGACCCGAGGGACTAGCGGGAAGCGGTGAGCAGTTCTTC.

The chain couples TRBV11-2 to TRBJ2-7; a possible D gene is TRBD2 (7 bases). The CDR3 covers 13 residues. Germline CDR1 reads SGHAT; CDR2 reads FQNNGV. V lost 7 bases and J 4 bases, leaving 14 bases between the germline ends. The CDR3 nucleotides read TGTGCCAGCAAGAGGGGGGAGGGTTACGAGCAGTACGTC. Amino acid sequence: CASKRGEGYEQYV.

V and J are TRBV6-1 and TRBJ2-5; 12 nucleotides align to TRBD2. Germline V gene data show CDR1 as MNHNS and CDR2 as SASEGT. The CDR3 has 16 residues. J was trimmed by 1 base and V by 4 bases; bases with no gene match: 4. The DNA of the CDR3 is TGTGCCAGCAGTGGGGTACTAGCGGGGGGCCAAGAGACCCAGTACTTC. Its protein is CASSGVLAGGQETQYF.

This chain joins TRBV12-3 or TRBV12-4 and TRBJ2-7, with 10 bases lining up with TRBD1. V gave up 9 bases and J gave up 3 bases; unmatched junction bases: 5. This CDR3 is built from 13 residues. The CDR3 DNA reads as TGTGCCAGTTCCGGGACAGGGGACTACGAGCAGTACTTC. Amino acids: CASSGTGDYEQYF.

The rearrangement joins TRBV27 to TRBJ1-1; D perhaps matches TRBD1 (6 bases). Deletions cut 6 bases from V and 6 bases from J, with 14 bases between. The CDR3 extends over 13 amino acids. Germline CDR1 MNHEY, CDR2 SMNVEV (reference sequence). This CDR3 reads CASRLRGSAEAFF. The CDR3 DNA sequence: TGTGCCAGCAGACTGAGGGGGTCAGCTGAAGCTTTCTTT.

The gene calls are TRBV7-2 and TRBJ2-4; D is unclear. The germline CDR1 and CDR2 sequences are SGHTA and FQGNSA. V lost 3 bases and J lost 8, with 17 bases in between. The CDR3 extends over 15 amino acids. As DNA, the CDR3 is TGTGCCAGCAGCTTTGGGCCTTCTCCATCGGACATTCAGTACTTC. This encodes CASSFGPSPSDIQYF.

This clone was seen a few times. The chain employs TRBV19 and TRBJ2-5; 13 nucleotides line up with TRBD2. Germline V gene lookup returns CDR1 LNHDA and CDR2 SQIVND (reference sequence). Losses at the gene ends were 5 bases for V and 5 bases for J; bases not matched to a gene: 5. This CDR3 is built from 15 residues. CDR3 sequence reads: CASSVLAGGPETQYF. The CDR3 DNA reads TGTGCCAGTAGTGTACTAGCGGGGGGGCCCGAGACCCAGTACTTC.

The chain has TRBV7-3 and TRBJ2-2, with a tentative D call TRBD2 (6 bases). The CDR3 loop spans 15 amino acids. The germline V and J ends were trimmed by 5 bases and 4 bases, with 14 bases remaining between them. Germline assignment: CDR1 SGHTA and CDR2 FQGTGA. The CDR3 sequence is CASSPRPTSTGELFF. CDR3 nucleotide sequence: TGTGCCAGCAGCCCTCGCCCGACTAGCACCGGGGAGCTGTTTTTT.

This chain uses TRBV6-2 or TRBV6-3 with TRBJ1-2; D call uncertain. Trimming cost V 5 bases and J 5 bases, with 24 bases left between them. CDR1 MNHEY and CDR2 SVGEGT come from the germline V gene. The CDR3 runs to 17 residues. The CDR3 nucleotides read TGTGCCAGCAGTCCACTTGACGGCGGGAAGGGAGGATATGGCTACACCTTC. This translates into CASSPLDGGKGGYGYTF.

The chain has TRBV6-9 and TRBJ2-7; 8 bases match TRBD1. The germline V gene encodes CDR1 MNHGY and CDR2 SVAAGI. The V gene end was trimmed by 11 bases and the J gene end by 0 bases; junction bases not matched to a gene: 9. CDR3 length equals 14 residues. The CDR3 sequence: CAGQGAYSSYEQYV. The DNA of the CDR3 is TGTGCCGGCCAGGGGGCATATAGCTCCTACGAGCAGTACGTC.

The gene calls are TRBV29-1 and TRBJ1-1; D perhaps matches TRBD1 (5 bases). CDR1 SQVTM and CDR2 ANQGSEA come from the germline V gene. V was pared by 7 bases and J by 9 bases, with 21 bases between. This CDR3 has 13 residues. CDR3 residues: CSGARDAGGKAFF. CDR3 coding DNA: TGCAGCGGGGCCCGGGACGCGGGGGGAAAAGCTTTCTTT. Based on the CDR3 plus reference TRBV29-1 and TRBJ1-1, the full variable domain is SAVISQKPSRDICQRGTSLTIQCQVDSQVTMMFWYRQQPGQSLTLIATANQGSEATYESGFVIDKFPISRPNLTFSTLTVSNMSPEDSSIYLCSGARDAGGKAFFGQGTRLTVV.

This clone was detected many times. This chain uses TRBV19 with TRBJ1-1; 10 nucleotides agree with TRBD1. Unmatched junction bases numbered 1, after V lost 6 bases and J lost 0 bases. The CDR3 is 14 amino acids. Looked up from germline, CDR1 is LNHDA and CDR2 is SQIVND (reference sequence). In DNA, the CDR3 is TGTGCCAGTAGGGGACAGGGGATGAACACTGAAGCTTTCTTT. It specifies CASRGQGMNTEAFF. Full variable domain (rest looked up from reference TRBV19 and TRBJ1-1): DGGITQSPKYLFRKEGQNVTLSCEQNLNHDAMYWYRQDPGQGLRLIYYSQIVNDFQKGDIAEGYSVSREKKESFPLTVTSAQKNPTAFYLCASRGQGMNTEAFFGQGTRLTVV.

The V call is TRBV2, the J call TRBJ2-7; 9 positions match TRBD2. After removal of 11 bases from V and 3 bases from J, the junction contained 11 bases not matched to a gene. This CDR3 contains 14 residues. Germline CDR1 reads SNHLY; CDR2 reads FYNNEI. CDR3 residues: CARSPDSGGYEQYF. CDR3 DNA: TGTGCCCGCTCCCCGGATAGCGGGGGCTACGAGCAGTACTTC.